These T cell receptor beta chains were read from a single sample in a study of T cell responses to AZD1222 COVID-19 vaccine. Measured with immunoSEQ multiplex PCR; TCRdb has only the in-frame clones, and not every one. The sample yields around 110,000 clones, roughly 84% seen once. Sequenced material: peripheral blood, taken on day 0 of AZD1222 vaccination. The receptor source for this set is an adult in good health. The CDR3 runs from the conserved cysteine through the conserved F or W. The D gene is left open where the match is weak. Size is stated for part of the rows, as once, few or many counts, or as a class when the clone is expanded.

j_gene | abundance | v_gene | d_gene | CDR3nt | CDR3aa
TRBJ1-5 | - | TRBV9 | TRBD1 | TGTGCCAGCAGCCCGGGACAGGGGGCTTTCAATCAGCCCCAGCATTTT | CASSPGQGAFNQPQHF
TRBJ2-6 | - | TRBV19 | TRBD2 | TGTGCCAGTAGTATCGGGGGGTCTGGGGCCAACGTCCTGACTTTC | CASSIGGSGANVLTF
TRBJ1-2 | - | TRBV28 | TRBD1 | TGTGCCAGCAGTTCTTCCACCTTCAGGGGGGGCCAAGGCTACACCTTC | CASSSSTFRGGQGYTF
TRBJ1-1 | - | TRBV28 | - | TGTGCCAGCAGTCTCTCGGCGGGCATGAACACTGAAGCTTTCTTT | CASSLSAGMNTEAFF
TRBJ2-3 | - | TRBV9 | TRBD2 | TGTGCCAGCACCGAGACTAGCGGGGGAGACACAGATACGCAGTATTTT | CASTETSGGDTDTQYF
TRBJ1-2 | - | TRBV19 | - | TGTGCCAGTAGCCAACACTCAGAGGGCTATGGCTACACCTTC | CASSQHSEGYGYTF
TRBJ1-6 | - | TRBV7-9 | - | TGTGCCAGCAGCCTAGACACCGCTAATTCACCCCTCCACTTT | CASSLDTANSPLHF
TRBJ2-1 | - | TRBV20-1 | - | TGCAGTGCTAGTCTTAGCAATGAGCAGTTCTTC | CSASLSNEQFF
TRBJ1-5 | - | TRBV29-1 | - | TGCAGCGTTGTAAGTCAGCGGGGTCAGCCCCAGCATTTT | CSVVSQRGQPQHF
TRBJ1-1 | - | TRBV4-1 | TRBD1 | TGCGCCAGCAGCCGAGGGACAGGGGGCGACACTGAAGCTTTCTTT | CASSRGTGGDTEAFF
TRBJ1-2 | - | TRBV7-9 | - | TGTGCCAGCAGCCCTGGACAGTCGGGCTACACCTTC | CASSPGQSGYTF
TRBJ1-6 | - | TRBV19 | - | TGTGCCAGTAGTACTCGCGAGGGTGGCAGGGTTAATTCACCCCTCCACTTT | CASSTREGGRVNSPLHF
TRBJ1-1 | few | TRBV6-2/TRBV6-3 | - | TGTGCCAGCAGTTACGTTCTTTCGACAGAAGCTTTCTTT | CASSYVLSTEAFF
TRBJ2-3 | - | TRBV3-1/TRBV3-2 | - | TGTGCCAGCAGCCAACCTTGGGGTTTTAGGGGCCGGTCAGATACGCAGTATTTT | CASSQPWGFRGRSDTQYF
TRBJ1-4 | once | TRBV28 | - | TGTGCCAGCAGTTTTCGGGGTTGGAATGAAAAACTGTTTTTT | CASSFRGWNEKLFF
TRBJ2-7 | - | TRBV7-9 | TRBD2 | TGTGCCAGCAGCTTAGGGAGCGGGGGCAGTATGCAGTACTTC | CASSLGSGGSMQYF
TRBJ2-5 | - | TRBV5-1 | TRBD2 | TGCGCCAGCAGCTCGGGACTAGCGGGGGGGCGTGAGACCCAGTACTTC | CASSSGLAGGRETQYF
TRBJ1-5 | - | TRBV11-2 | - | TGTGCCAGCAGCTTAGACGGGAATCAGCCCCAGCATTTT | CASSLDGNQPQHF
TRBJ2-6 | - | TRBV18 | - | TGTGCCAGCTCGTTGGGTCAGGCCAACGTCCTGACTTTC | CASSLGQANVLTF
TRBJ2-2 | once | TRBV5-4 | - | TGTGCCAGCAGCTTAGGAGTGAACACCGGGGAGCTGTTTTTT | CASSLGVNTGELFF
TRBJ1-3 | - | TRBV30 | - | TGTGCCTGGAGTGCGGGGCGGGTTATGGCAGGTGGGGTTCTCTCTGGAAACACCATATATTTT | CAWSAGRVMAGGVLSGNTIYF
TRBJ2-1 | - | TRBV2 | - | TGTGCCAGCAGTGAGCAGGGCTTTAATAATGAGCAGTTCTTC | CASSEQGFNNEQFF
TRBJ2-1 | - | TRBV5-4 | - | TGTGCCAGCAGCTCCCAGAGCTCCTACAATGAGCAGTTCTTC | CASSSQSSYNEQFF
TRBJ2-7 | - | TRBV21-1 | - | TGTGCCAGCAGCCAAACTAGCGGGAGGCCCCGTTTCCAGCAGTACTTC | CASSQTSGRPRFQQYF